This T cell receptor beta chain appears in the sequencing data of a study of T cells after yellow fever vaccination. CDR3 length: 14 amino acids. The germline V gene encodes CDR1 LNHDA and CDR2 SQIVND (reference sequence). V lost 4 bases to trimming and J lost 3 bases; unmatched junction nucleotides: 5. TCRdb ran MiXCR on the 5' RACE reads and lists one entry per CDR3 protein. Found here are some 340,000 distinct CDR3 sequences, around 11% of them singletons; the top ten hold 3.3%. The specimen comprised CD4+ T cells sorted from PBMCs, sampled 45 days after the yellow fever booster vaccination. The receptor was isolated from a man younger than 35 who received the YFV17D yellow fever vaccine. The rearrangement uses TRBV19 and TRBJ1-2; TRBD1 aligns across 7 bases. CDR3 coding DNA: TGTGCCAGTAGTAGAAGCCAGGGGGACTATGGCTACACCTTC. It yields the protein CASSRSQGDYGYTF.